Presented here are 10 T cell receptor beta chains from one specimen sequenced in a study of siplizumab effects on memory and regulatory T cells (dated by TCRdb to about 2019). The protocol used for the library was the immunoSEQ multiplex PCR assay. The table comes from immuneACCESS by way of TCRdb, which keeps in-frame sequences with V and J called. Part of the clones is missing from these tables; in studies checked, under half for an unresolved V gene and the rest for unknown reasons. The sample profile shows approximately 110,000 clones; about 91% of them were found once. 0.6% to 0.8% of the sample is in the top ten clones. The specimen sequenced was Tregs sorted from blood. These TCRs come from a human donor in good health.

The sample holds one count of this clone. In DNA, the CDR3 is TGTGCCAGCAGCCCGCAGGGTTTCAACGAGCAGTACTTC. This encodes CASSPQGFNEQYF. V usage is TRBV5-4 and J usage is TRBJ2-7; maybe TRBD1 (5 bases). In germline, CDR1 is SGHNT, CDR2 YYREEE (reference sequence). The ends were cut back, 4 bases at V and 5 bases at J, with 13 bases in the middle. This CDR3 is 13 amino acids long.

The chain recombines TRBV10-2 with TRBJ2-7; D is perhaps TRBD1 (6 bases). The CDR3 consists of 14 residues. Germline V gives CDR1 WSHSY, CDR2 SAAADI. V was clipped by 3 bases and J by 4 bases, with 13 bases between them. The CDR3 DNA is TGCGCCAGCAGTGATGGTGGGGGCAGATACGAGCAGTACTTC. It yields the protein CASSDGGGRYEQYF.

A few counts support this clone. The chain has TRBV7-2 and TRBJ2-7; no definite D call. Germline V gene data show CDR1 as SGHTA and CDR2 as FQGNSA. The ends were cut back, 2 bases at V and 3 bases at J, with 5 bases in the middle. The CDR3 loop spans 12 amino acids. CDR3 coding DNA: TGTGCCAGCAGCTTAAATAACTACGAGCAGTACTTC. It yields the protein CASSLNNYEQYF.

The chain has TRBV7-9 and TRBJ2-3, with 11 positions matching TRBD2. The J segment lost 3 bases and the V segment lost 2 bases, leaving 1 base of the junction unmatched. CDR3 length equals 15 residues. From germline, CDR1 is SEHNR and CDR2 FQNEAQ (reference sequence). CDR3 residues: CASSLTSGSTDTQYF. The CDR3 DNA reads as TGTGCCAGCAGCTTAACTAGCGGGAGTACAGATACGCAGTATTTT.

The chain is built from TRBV6-6 and TRBJ2-3; either TRBD1 or TRBD2 may fit D (6 bases each). The germline V and J ends were trimmed by 2 bases and 5 bases, with 14 bases remaining between them. The CDR3 is 15 amino acids. Per germline, CDR1 MNHNY and CDR2 SVGAGI (reference sequence). For the CDR3, the DNA is TGTGCCAGCAGTTACGATGGGGGGCGGGGAGATACGCAGTATTTT. Translated, it gives CASSYDGGRGDTQYF.

The chain carries TRBV29-1 and TRBJ2-5, with D possibly TRBD1 on 6 matching bases. Germline CDR1 SQVTM, CDR2 ANQGSEA. Trimming removed 4 bases at V and 0 bases at J, with 6 bases between. This CDR3 contains 12 residues. CDR3 protein: CSVGTDQETQYF. Written as DNA, the CDR3 is TGCAGCGTTGGGACAGACCAAGAGACCCAGTACTTC.

The rearrangement joins TRBV6-5 to TRBJ2-1; D call uncertain. Germline CDR1 reads MNHEY; CDR2 reads SVGAGI. This CDR3 region has 15 residues. V dropped 0 bases and J dropped 13 bases, with 19 bases sitting between them. CDR3 nucleotides: TGTGCCAGCAGTTACTCGAACCCGTCTACGTCAGCCCAGTTCTTC. It codes for CASSYSNPSTSAQFF.

The genes are TRBV6-1 and TRBJ1-1, with a weak D call TRBD1 (5 bases). Trimming pared 5 bases from V and 6 bases from J, leaving 10 bases between. Germline CDR1 is MNHNS and CDR2 is SASEGT. This CDR3 comprises 12 residues. The CDR3, as DNA: TGTGCCAGCAGTTGGGACGTTTCTGAAGCTTTCTTT. Translation gives CASSWDVSEAFF.

This chain's CDR3 is CASMGPIVNSPLHF. The CDR3 bases are TGCGCCAGCATGGGGCCTATCGTTAATTCACCCCTCCACTTT. This chain links TRBV10-2 with TRBJ1-6; D is possibly TRBD1 (5 bases). The CDR3 sequence is 14 residues long. V gave up 7 bases and J gave up 6 bases, with 13 bases separating them. Germline lookup yields CDR1 WSHSY and CDR2 SAAADI.

In this sample, this clone turned up once. The chain uses TRBV5-6 and TRBJ2-7; D possibly uses TRBD1 or TRBD2 (5 bases each). Germline lookup yields CDR1 SGHDT and CDR2 YYEEEE. Trimming cost V 4 bases and J 6 bases, with 14 bases left between them. The CDR3 totals 13 residues. The CDR3 coding sequence is TGTGCCAGCAGCAGGGACGGCTTTAGCGAGCAGTACTTC. Amino acid sequence: CASSRDGFSEQYF.